The text below deals with one T cell receptor beta chain. These data belong to a study of OX40 agonist ivuxolimab in advanced cancers. V lost 0 bases, J lost 7 bases, and 10 bases lay in between. CDR1 is LGHNA and CDR2 is YSLEER in the germline V gene. The CDR3 covers 14 residues. The table came from immunoSEQ multiplex PCR; TCRdb's copy has only in-frame clones and leaves some out. Of about 40,000 clones in the sample, 85% are singletons; the top ten hold roughly a sixth. This TCR derives from an adult with an advanced solid tumor such as melanoma, head and neck, liver or kidney cancer. Here the sequenced sample was CD4+ or CD8+ T cells sorted from blood, taken in a trial of the OX40 agonist ivuxolimab. The rearrangement uses TRBV4-3 and TRBJ2-1; D perhaps matches TRBD1 (6 bases). The CDR3 DNA reads TGCGCCAGCAGCCAAGATCCCACAGGGAATGAGCAGTTCTTC. It specifies CASSQDPTGNEQFF.